This is a list of T cell receptor beta chains from one sample in a study of blood T cell repertoires in COVID-19. Repertoires were generated with immunoSEQ multiplex PCR, while TCRdb's copy carries only in-frame clones and drops some. The sample contains about 110,000 clones, over 60% of which appear only once. Sequences were obtained from peripheral blood. Receptor source: an elderly man with COVID-19, enrolled during active disease. CDR3s include the opening cysteine and the closing phenylalanine or tryptophan. Each record gives: V gene, D gene, J gene, clone size, CDR3 DNA, CDR3 protein. The D gene is left open where the match is weak. Clone sizes are given selectively: once, few, many, or a class where the clone is expanded.

V gene: TRBV18; D gene: NA; J gene: TRBJ2-5; clone size: once; CDR3 DNA: TGTGCCAGCTCATCACCAGGGGATTTCGAGACCCAGTACTTC; CDR3 protein: CASSSPGDFETQYF
V gene: TRBV7-7; D gene: NA; J gene: TRBJ2-7; clone size: NA; CDR3 DNA: TGTGCTAGCAGCGTTGGTACAGCTTCCTACGAGCAGTACTTC; CDR3 protein: CASSVGTASYEQYF
V gene: TRBV6-5; D gene: NA; J gene: TRBJ2-7; clone size: NA; CDR3 DNA: TGTGCCAGCAGTTTAGCGGCTCGGTACGAGCAGTACTTC; CDR3 protein: CASSLAARYEQYF
V gene: TRBV28; D gene: NA; J gene: TRBJ1-6; clone size: few; CDR3 DNA: TGTGCCAGCAGTCCTCTCATGGGGGGGACACCCCTCCACTTT; CDR3 protein: CASSPLMGGTPLHF
V gene: TRBV18; D gene: TRBD1; J gene: TRBJ1-5; clone size: NA; CDR3 DNA: TGTGCCAGCTCACGGGACAGGGCCTCGACGGAGTCCCCCCAGCATTTT; CDR3 protein: CASSRDRASTESPQHF
V gene: TRBV10-3; D gene: NA; J gene: TRBJ2-7; clone size: few; CDR3 DNA: TGTGCCATCAGTGAGCCGGGGGACAGCTACGAGCAGTACTTC; CDR3 protein: CAISEPGDSYEQYF
V gene: TRBV9; D gene: TRBD1; J gene: TRBJ1-4; clone size: NA; CDR3 DNA: TGTGCCAGCAGCGCCTCAGGACAGGGTGTTAATGAAAAACTGTTTTTT; CDR3 protein: CASSASGQGVNEKLFF
V gene: TRBV2; D gene: NA; J gene: TRBJ2-1; clone size: NA; CDR3 DNA: TGTGCCAGCACAGGCACTAGTCGTCGGGATGAGCAGTTCTTC; CDR3 protein: CASTGTSRRDEQFF
V gene: TRBV28; D gene: NA; J gene: TRBJ2-2; clone size: few; CDR3 DNA: TGTGCCAGCAGTCCGAACGACAGGGCGGGGGGGCTGTTTTTT; CDR3 protein: CASSPNDRAGGLFF
V gene: TRBV15; D gene: TRBD1; J gene: TRBJ1-1; clone size: many; CDR3 DNA: TGTGCCACCAGCAACCCTCATACAGGGGACACTGAAGCTTTCTTT; CDR3 protein: CATSNPHTGDTEAFF
V gene: TRBV10-3; D gene: NA; J gene: TRBJ2-1; clone size: once; CDR3 DNA: TGTGCCATCAGGACCCTAGGCTCCTACAATGAGCAGTTCTTC; CDR3 protein: CAIRTLGSYNEQFF
V gene: TRBV11-3; D gene: TRBD1; J gene: TRBJ1-2; clone size: NA; CDR3 DNA: TGTGCCAGCAGCCCACGGACAGGGAAAGAGTCTGGGGCTAACTATGGCTACACCTTC; CDR3 protein: CASSPRTGKESGANYGYTF
V gene: TRBV2; D gene: TRBD1; J gene: TRBJ2-2; clone size: once; CDR3 DNA: TGTGCCAGACGTTCGGGACAGGAGAACACCGGGGAGCTGTTTTTT; CDR3 protein: CARRSGQENTGELFF
V gene: TRBV7-3; D gene: TRBD2; J gene: TRBJ2-1; clone size: NA; CDR3 DNA: TGTGCCAGCAGCCCGGGACTAGCGGGAGGTGGTAACAATGAGCAGTTCTTC; CDR3 protein: CASSPGLAGGGNNEQFF
V gene: TRBV2; D gene: NA; J gene: TRBJ1-5; clone size: NA; CDR3 DNA: TGTGCCAGCAGTCAACAGGCTAGCAATCAGCCCCAGCATTTT; CDR3 protein: CASSQQASNQPQHF
V gene: TRBV20-1; D gene: NA; J gene: TRBJ2-4; clone size: NA; CDR3 DNA: TGCAGTGCTAGTAGCTTAGCCAAAAACATTCAGTACTTC; CDR3 protein: CSASSLAKNIQYF
V gene: TRBV3-1/TRBV3-2; D gene: TRBD2; J gene: TRBJ2-3; clone size: NA; CDR3 DNA: TGTGCCAGCGGCGGGAGCGGGGGGGATACGCAGTATTTT; CDR3 protein: CASGGSGGDTQYF
V gene: TRBV6-5; D gene: NA; J gene: TRBJ1-1; clone size: NA; CDR3 DNA: TGTGCCAGCAGTTACCGGGGAGGGGGGAACACTGAAGCTTTCTTT; CDR3 protein: CASSYRGGGNTEAFF
V gene: TRBV6-4; D gene: TRBD1; J gene: TRBJ1-6; clone size: NA; CDR3 DNA: TGTGCCAGCAGCTGGACAGGGGTGGCTGGTTCACCCCTCCACTTT; CDR3 protein: CASSWTGVAGSPLHF
V gene: TRBV19; D gene: TRBD2; J gene: TRBJ2-1; clone size: NA; CDR3 DNA: TGTGCCAGTAGGCGGACTAGCGGCTTCAATGAGCAGTTCTTC; CDR3 protein: CASRRTSGFNEQFF
V gene: TRBV6-5; D gene: TRBD2; J gene: TRBJ2-5; clone size: once; CDR3 DNA: TGTGCCAGCAGTAGCATAGCGGGAGGGGAAGAGACCCAGTACTTC; CDR3 protein: CASSSIAGGEETQYF
V gene: TRBV18; D gene: NA; J gene: TRBJ1-1; clone size: NA; CDR3 DNA: TGTGCCAGCTCACCACCCCCAGGTAACACTGAAGCTTTCTTT; CDR3 protein: CASSPPPGNTEAFF
V gene: TRBV6-5; D gene: TRBD2; J gene: TRBJ2-5; clone size: few; CDR3 DNA: TGTGCCAGCACCCAAGCGGGGAATCCGGGCGAGACCCAGTACTTC; CDR3 protein: CASTQAGNPGETQYF
V gene: TRBV30; D gene: NA; J gene: TRBJ2-7; clone size: NA; CDR3 DNA: TGTGCCTGGAGTGTAACCCCCTCGTCCGGTTCCGGAGGCGAGCAGTACTTC; CDR3 protein: CAWSVTPSSGSGGEQYF
V gene: TRBV5-1; D gene: TRBD2; J gene: TRBJ2-3; clone size: NA; CDR3 DNA: TGCGCCAGCAGCTTGACTAGCGGGAAAACAGATACGCAGTATTTT; CDR3 protein: CASSLTSGKTDTQYF
V gene: TRBV29-1; D gene: NA; J gene: TRBJ1-4; clone size: NA; CDR3 DNA: TGCAGCGTTATGGGGACACAACATGAAAAACTGTTTTTT; CDR3 protein: CSVMGTQHEKLFF
V gene: TRBV27; D gene: NA; J gene: TRBJ2-3; clone size: few; CDR3 DNA: TGTGCCAGCAGTTTAATTGGACCGAGGGGGACAGATACGCAGTATTTT; CDR3 protein: CASSLIGPRGTDTQYF
V gene: TRBV11-2; D gene: NA; J gene: TRBJ1-3; clone size: NA; CDR3 DNA: TGTGCCAGCAGCTTAGACCCCGTCCCCGGGAACACCATATATTTT; CDR3 protein: CASSLDPVPGNTIYF
V gene: TRBV24-1; D gene: NA; J gene: TRBJ1-4; clone size: few; CDR3 DNA: TGTGCCACCAGTGACCCTAGGGGGACTAATGAAAAACTGTTTTTT; CDR3 protein: CATSDPRGTNEKLFF
V gene: TRBV19; D gene: NA; J gene: TRBJ2-1; clone size: once; CDR3 DNA: TGTGCCAGTAGTCTCGACAAGAACCTCTACAATGAGCAGTTCTTC; CDR3 protein: CASSLDKNLYNEQFF
V gene: TRBV2; D gene: NA; J gene: TRBJ1-1; clone size: NA; CDR3 DNA: TGTGCCAGCAGTGACCTTCTGGCAGGCCGGAATATGTATGAAGCTTTCTTT; CDR3 protein: CASSDLLAGRNMYEAFF